The entry below gives a single T cell receptor (beta chain) sequence along with its context. The antigen is undetermined. The data were obtained in a study of T cell responses to AZD1222 COVID-19 vaccine. Study overall: Pooled together were second doses at about 4 or about 12 weeks. Overall study findings and caveats: Spike was spanned by vaccine-associated CD4 TCRs, which were dominant at 160-218 and 743-854. Clonal diversity was possibly underestimated, and white British individuals and females predominated among donors. Unmutated variant regions are reportedly targeted by nearly half of spike-specific TCRs.

Using immunoSEQ multiplex PCR, the repertoire was profiled, and TCRdb retains in-frame clones only, with some absent. The sample lists 110,000 to 150,000 clones; 90% to 95% were seen once. The source was peripheral blood, collected on day 0 of AZD1222 vaccination. The sequence was collected from an adult in good health.

The CDR3 protein is CASSIARWTGGLNTEAFF. The CDR3 coding sequence is TGTGCCAGTAGTATAGCCAGGTGGACAGGGGGCTTGAACACTGAAGCTTTCTTT. The V and J genes are TRBV19 and TRBJ1-1; 11 bases fit TRBD1. V gave up 1 base and J gave up 0 bases; unmatched junction bases: 7. Germline V gene lookup returns CDR1 LNHDA and CDR2 SQIVND (reference sequence). The CDR3 runs 18 residues.